Listed below are T cell receptor beta chains from one sample, sequenced in a study of shared clonotypes between healthy human individuals. Clones were sequenced by immunoSEQ multiplex PCR, and TCRdb holds only the in-frame ones, with some missing. The data contain just over 2,000,000 clones, approximately 95% of them singletons. The source material was naive CD4+ T cells sorted from blood. Receptor source: a man between 18 and 35 years old in good health. The CDR3 runs from the conserved cysteine through the conserved F or W. The order of the fields is clone size, D gene, J gene, V gene, CDR3 DNA, CDR3 protein. A D gene is named only where the DNA matches it firmly. The listing skips clone size in some rows; elsewhere it reads once, few, many or a size class.

clone size: .; D gene: TRBD2; J gene: TRBJ2-5; V gene: TRBV6-1; CDR3 DNA: TGTGCCAGCAGCCAAGGGAGGGCGGAAGAGACCCAGTACTTC; CDR3 protein: CASSQGRAEETQYF
clone size: .; D gene: TRBD1; J gene: TRBJ1-2; V gene: TRBV6-1; CDR3 DNA: TGTGCCACCGCGGGACAGGGGCCGGCACCCTATGGCTACACCTTC; CDR3 protein: CATAGQGPAPYGYTF
clone size: .; D gene: TRBD1; J gene: TRBJ2-7; V gene: TRBV7-8; CDR3 DNA: TGTGCCAGCAGCTTTTCGAATCCGGGACAGGGGTACGAGCAGTACTTC; CDR3 protein: CASSFSNPGQGYEQYF
clone size: .; D gene: .; J gene: TRBJ2-7; V gene: TRBV6-5; CDR3 DNA: TGTGCCAGCAGTTACGGGGGCCCAACCTACGAGCAGTACTTC; CDR3 protein: CASSYGGPTYEQYF
clone size: .; D gene: TRBD1; J gene: TRBJ2-4; V gene: TRBV6-5; CDR3 DNA: TGTGCCAGCAGCGCCTTGGGACAGTCCAAAAACATTCAGTACTTC; CDR3 protein: CASSALGQSKNIQYF
clone size: .; D gene: .; J gene: TRBJ1-1; V gene: TRBV29-1; CDR3 DNA: TGCAGCGTTGAAGTGCCAGGCATGAACACTGAAGCTTTCTTT; CDR3 protein: CSVEVPGMNTEAFF
clone size: .; D gene: .; J gene: TRBJ2-7; V gene: TRBV5-1; CDR3 DNA: TGCGCCAGCATCACGGATTCCTACGAGCAGTACTTC; CDR3 protein: CASITDSYEQYF
clone size: .; D gene: TRBD2; J gene: TRBJ2-3; V gene: TRBV18; CDR3 DNA: TGTGCCAGCTCCCTACTGGCTAGCGGGGGCCCGACACAAGATACGCAGTATTTT; CDR3 protein: CASSLLASGGPTQDTQYF
clone size: .; D gene: .; J gene: TRBJ2-3; V gene: TRBV30; CDR3 DNA: TGTGCCTGGAGTGTTCCACATCTTAGCACAGATACGCAGTATTTT; CDR3 protein: CAWSVPHLSTDTQYF
clone size: .; D gene: .; J gene: TRBJ1-5; V gene: TRBV28; CDR3 DNA: TGTGCCAGCAGTCTCGGCTCTCAAACCCAGCATTTT; CDR3 protein: CASSLGSQTQHF
clone size: .; D gene: TRBD1; J gene: TRBJ2-5; V gene: TRBV30; CDR3 DNA: TGTGCCCATAGGCCGGGACAGGGAGGCGAAGAGACCCAGTACTTC; CDR3 protein: CAHRPGQGGEETQYF
clone size: .; D gene: .; J gene: TRBJ2-7; V gene: TRBV30; CDR3 DNA: TGTGCCTGGAGGAGGGACGCCCGCTACGAGCAGTACTTC; CDR3 protein: CAWRRDARYEQYF
clone size: .; D gene: .; J gene: TRBJ1-6; V gene: TRBV18; CDR3 DNA: TGCGCCAGCTCACCACCGAACGGCGCCTATAATTCACCCCTCCACTTT; CDR3 protein: CASSPPNGAYNSPLHF
clone size: .; D gene: TRBD1; J gene: TRBJ1-2; V gene: TRBV6-1; CDR3 DNA: TGTGCCAGCAGGGAAAGGCCAGGACAGGGGAACTATGGCTACACCTTC; CDR3 protein: CASRERPGQGNYGYTF
clone size: once; D gene: .; J gene: TRBJ2-3; V gene: TRBV18; CDR3 DNA: TGTGCCAGCTCACCGACAGATACGCAGTATTTT; CDR3 protein: CASSPTDTQYF
clone size: .; D gene: TRBD1; J gene: TRBJ2-1; V gene: TRBV9; CDR3 DNA: TGTGCCAGCAGCGACCGGACAGGGGGCTGGGAGCAGTTCTTC; CDR3 protein: CASSDRTGGWEQFF
clone size: .; D gene: TRBD2; J gene: TRBJ2-1; V gene: TRBV30; CDR3 DNA: TGTGCCTGGAGTCGGGGACTAGCGGGAGCGGCTGAGCAGTTCTTC; CDR3 protein: CAWSRGLAGAAEQFF
clone size: .; D gene: .; J gene: TRBJ1-1; V gene: TRBV11-2; CDR3 DNA: TGTGCCAGCAGCTTAGTGGGCCCGAACACTGAAGCTTTCTTT; CDR3 protein: CASSLVGPNTEAFF
clone size: .; D gene: TRBD1; J gene: TRBJ1-2; V gene: TRBV7-2; CDR3 DNA: TGTGCCAGCAGCTTAGAGGGACAGATGATCTATGGCTACACCTTC; CDR3 protein: CASSLEGQMIYGYTF
clone size: .; D gene: .; J gene: TRBJ1-2; V gene: TRBV29-1; CDR3 DNA: TGCAGCGTTGAAGTCCTCTATGGCTACACCTTC; CDR3 protein: CSVEVLYGYTF
clone size: .; D gene: .; J gene: TRBJ1-5; V gene: TRBV10-3; CDR3 DNA: TGTGCCATCAGTGACAAGGCCGATGGTCCATGGGGAATCAGGCCCCAGCATTTT; CDR3 protein: CAISDKADGPWGIRPQHF
clone size: .; D gene: TRBD2; J gene: TRBJ2-1; V gene: TRBV6-5; CDR3 DNA: TGTGCCAGCAGCACTAGCGGGATCTACAATGAGCAGTTCTTC; CDR3 protein: CASSTSGIYNEQFF
clone size: .; D gene: .; J gene: TRBJ1-1; V gene: TRBV7-9; CDR3 DNA: TGTGCCAGCAGGGGCGGCTATATGAACACTGAAGCTTTCTTT; CDR3 protein: CASRGGYMNTEAFF
clone size: .; D gene: TRBD2; J gene: TRBJ2-1; V gene: TRBV5-8; CDR3 DNA: TGTGCCAGCAGTCTGGGGACTAGCGCATACAATGAGCAGTTCTTC; CDR3 protein: CASSLGTSAYNEQFF
clone size: once; D gene: .; J gene: TRBJ2-2; V gene: TRBV11-2; CDR3 DNA: TGTGCCAGCAGTTATAGGACCGGCACCGGGGAGCTGTTTTTT; CDR3 protein: CASSYRTGTGELFF
clone size: .; D gene: TRBD1; J gene: TRBJ1-6; V gene: TRBV19; CDR3 DNA: TGTGCCAGTAGTCCCCCCGGGACAGGCTCTGTACCCCTCCACTTT; CDR3 protein: CASSPPGTGSVPLHF
clone size: .; D gene: .; J gene: TRBJ2-1; V gene: TRBV7-9; CDR3 DNA: TGTGCCAGCAGCCCCAACTCCTACAATGAGCAGTTCTTC; CDR3 protein: CASSPNSYNEQFF
clone size: .; D gene: .; J gene: TRBJ2-2; V gene: TRBV7-9; CDR3 DNA: TGTGCCAGCAGCTCAGAGGGGCACACCGGGGAGCTGTTTTTT; CDR3 protein: CASSSEGHTGELFF
clone size: .; D gene: .; J gene: TRBJ2-7; V gene: TRBV5-1; CDR3 DNA: TGCGCCAGCAGCTTGTCACGCTCCTACGAGCAGTACTTC; CDR3 protein: CASSLSRSYEQYF
clone size: .; D gene: TRBD2; J gene: TRBJ2-1; V gene: TRBV28; CDR3 DNA: TGTGCCAGCAACCCGGGCGGCGGGGGGAACTACAATGAGCAGTTCTTC; CDR3 protein: CASNPGGGGNYNEQFF